This TCR beta chain was captured by sequencing in a study of T cells in Graves' hyperthyroidism and ophthalmopathy. In germline, CDR1 is LGHDT, CDR2 YNNKEL (reference sequence). V gave up 1 base and J gave up 9 bases, with 13 bases separating them. The CDR3 contains 14 residues. From RNA transcripts, TCR beta CDR3 regions were amplified. During a first-round RT-PCR of the TCR CDR3, the HTBI primer set was used. TCRdb used MiXCR to reprocess the multiplex PCR reads, holding one entry per CDR3 protein. This sample carries roughly 360,000 distinct CDR3 sequences, roughly 13% of them seen once, and the ten largest clones take 20%.

The chain recombines TRBV3-1 with TRBJ2-1; maybe TRBD1 (5 bases). Sequenced material: blood. This receptor was identified in a man aged 30 to 39 with Graves' hyperthyroidism that later progressed to Graves' ophthalmopathy. CDR3 sequence (DNA): TGTGCCAGCAGCCAAGTGGCAGGGCACGGTGAGCAGTTCTTC. Its protein is CASSQVAGHGEQFF.